A single sample is the source of the 17 T cell receptor beta chains below, sequenced in a study of T cell responses to AZD1222 COVID-19 vaccine. The protocol was immunoSEQ multiplex PCR, while the TCRdb copy is restricted to in-frame clones and leaves out a portion. Of about 120,000 clones in the sample, about 90% were seen once. The specimen was peripheral blood, collected on day 0 of AZD1222 vaccination. All receptors come from an adult in good health.

The rearrangement links TRBV6-1 to TRBJ1-2; no firm D call. The CDR3 is 16 amino acids. Between the trimmed V and J ends, which lost 3 bases and 2 bases, there was a span of 16 bases. Germline V gene lookup returns CDR1 MNHNS and CDR2 SASEGT. In DNA, the CDR3 is TGTGCCAGCAGTGAGAGGGTGATCCTAGGGAACTATGGCTACACCTTC. Its protein product is CASSERVILGNYGYTF.

In DNA, the CDR3 is TGTGCCAGCAGTTTAGCGGGATGGCAGTTCTTC. Translation: CASSLAGWQFF. The chain combines TRBV12-3 or TRBV12-4 with TRBJ2-1; no clear D. V was trimmed by 0 bases and J by 12 bases, leaving 6 bases between them. The CDR3 has 11 residues.

CDR3 region: CASSGTGSNQPQHF. The CDR3 DNA reads as TGTGCCAGCAGCGGTACAGGTTCCAATCAGCCCCAGCATTTT. V is TRBV5-6 and J is TRBJ1-5, with D possibly being TRBD1 (5 bases). The CDR3 sequence is 14 residues long. Between the trimmed V and J ends, which lost 4 bases and 3 bases, there was a span of 11 bases. Germline lookup yields CDR1 SGHDT and CDR2 YYEEEE.

This chain uses TRBV10-3 with TRBJ2-2; no reliable D call. The CDR3 length is 13 residues. CDR1 is ENHRY and CDR2 is SYGVKD in the germline V gene. Trimming cost V 7 bases and J 2 bases, with 8 bases left between them. The CDR3 region is CAITPGNTGELFF. The CDR3 DNA follows: TGTGCCATCACCCCGGGCAACACCGGGGAGCTGTTTTTT.

The chain couples TRBV7-8 to TRBJ1-2, with D perhaps matching TRBD1 (5 bases). V was cut by 5 bases and J by 4 bases, with 14 bases left in between. Germline lookup yields CDR1 SGHVS and CDR2 FQNEAQ. The CDR3 runs 14 residues. CDR3 sequence reads: CASSRDSMFYGYTF. DNA for the CDR3: TGTGCCAGCAGCCGAGACAGCATGTTCTATGGCTACACCTTC.

The rearrangement links TRBV18 to TRBJ2-1, with TRBD1 as a possible D gene (6 bases). The V end was cut by 5 bases, the J end by 9 bases, with 17 bases between. Germline lookup yields CDR1 KGHSH and CDR2 LQKENI. This CDR3 is built from 14 residues. Here the CDR3 reads CASSTTQGRGEQFF. The CDR3, as DNA: TGTGCCAGCTCAACAACGCAGGGGCGAGGTGAGCAGTTCTTC.

The V and J genes are TRBV18 and TRBJ2-7, with a tentative D call TRBD2 (6 bases). Trimming stripped 2 bases from V and 3 bases from J, with 8 bases between. Germline V gene data show CDR1 as KGHSH and CDR2 as LQKENI. This CDR3 is 13 amino acids long. The CDR3 loop reads CASSPLGGYEQYF. In nucleotides, the CDR3 is TGTGCCAGCTCACCATTGGGGGGCTACGAGCAGTACTTC.

The V and J genes are TRBV5-4 and TRBJ2-1; tentatively, D is TRBD2 (5 bases). V was shortened by 2 bases and J by 7 bases, with 13 bases between the two germline ends. The CDR3 sequence is 14 residues long. Germline CDR1 SGHNT, CDR2 YYREEE (reference sequence). Here the CDR3 DNA reads TGTGCCAGCAGCTTCGAACCAAGCGGTAATGAGCAGTTCTTC. It codes for CASSFEPSGNEQFF.

The chain recombines TRBV6-5 with TRBJ1-4; D call uncertain. CDR1 is MNHEY, CDR2 SVGAGI, per germline. V was pared by 3 bases and J by 3 bases, with 11 bases between. This CDR3 region has 15 residues. The CDR3 region has the DNA TGTGCCAGCAGTTATGGGGTGCCATCTAATGAAAAACTGTTTTTT. Encoded protein: CASSYGVPSNEKLFF.

This clone was recorded only once. The chain couples TRBV19 to TRBJ1-5, with 8 positions matching TRBD1. In germline, CDR1 is LNHDA, CDR2 SQIVND (reference sequence). V shed 5 bases, J shed 5 bases, and the junction held 8 bases outside the gene matches. The CDR3 spans 15 residues. In DNA form, the CDR3 reads TGTGCCAGTAGTCCCCTGGACAGGGATTATCAGCCCCAGCATTTT. Amino acids: CASSPLDRDYQPQHF.

This rearrangement joins TRBV24-1 to TRBJ2-7; D perhaps matches TRBD2 (6 bases). The ends were cut back, 9 bases at V and 7 bases at J, with 15 bases in the middle. CDR1 is KGHDR and CDR2 is SFDVKD in the germline V gene. The CDR3 is 12 amino acids. The CDR3 DNA is TGTGCCACCTCTGGAGGGGAGCGGGAGCAGTACTTC. This codes for CATSGGEREQYF.

This chain uses TRBV7-2 with TRBJ2-1; tentatively, D is TRBD2 (5 bases). Germline CDR1 SGHTA, CDR2 FQGNSA. Trimming shortened V by 4 bases and J by 9 bases, and 7 bases separated the two germline ends. There are 11 residues in the CDR3. CDR3 residues: CASSSRVEQFF. CDR3 coding DNA: TGTGCCAGCAGCTCGAGGGTTGAGCAGTTCTTC.

The chain couples TRBV19 to TRBJ2-1; weak D call: TRBD1 (5 bases). The CDR3 runs to 17 residues. From germline, CDR1 is LNHDA and CDR2 SQIVND (reference sequence). Trimming pared 5 bases from V and 0 bases from J, leaving 17 bases between. The DNA of the CDR3 is TGTGCCAGTAGTCCGCTGAGGAGTACAGGCTCCTACAATGAGCAGTTCTTC. Its translation is CASSPLRSTGSYNEQFF.

The chain combines TRBV5-1 with TRBJ1-1; D not resolved. Trimming stripped 3 bases from V and 1 base from J, with 16 bases between. In germline, CDR1 is SGHRS, CDR2 YFSETQ. The CDR3 is made up of 16 amino acids. The DNA of the CDR3 is TGCGCCAGCAGCTCCGGCCTGGAGGTAGCGAACACTGAAGCTTTCTTT. Translating it yields CASSSGLEVANTEAFF.

The chain is built from TRBV9 and TRBJ1-1; D might be TRBD1 (5 bases). Per germline, CDR1 SGDLS and CDR2 YYNGEE. This CDR3 has 14 amino acids. V shed 7 bases and J shed 3 bases, with 16 bases lying between them. CDR3 sequence: CASSDRVQDTEAFF. CDR3 DNA: TGTGCCAGCTCAGATCGGGTACAGGACACTGAAGCTTTCTTT.

The table lists this clone with a count of one. The chain combines TRBV20-1 with TRBJ1-1, with unresolved D. The germline CDR1 and CDR2 sequences are DFQATT and SNEGSKA (reference sequence). The CDR3 is 10 residues long. The DNA of the CDR3 is TGCAGGAACGGGAACACTGAAGCTTTCTTT. Translation gives CRNGNTEAFF.

This rearrangement joins TRBV27 to TRBJ2-1; 10 bases are shared with TRBD1. The CDR3 totals 17 residues. Trimming removed 2 bases from V and 6 bases from J; junction bases left unmatched: 10. Germline V gene lookup returns CDR1 MNHEY and CDR2 SMNVEV (reference sequence). This CDR3 reads CASSLRRGQGSGNEQFF. CDR3 nucleotide sequence: TGTGCCAGCAGTTTAAGGAGGGGACAGGGGTCAGGCAATGAGCAGTTCTTC.